There are a few counts of the clone carrying this TCR beta chain. One entry per CDR3 protein results from TCRdb running MiXCR on the 5' RACE reads. Of about 790,000 distinct CDR3 sequences in the sample, 15% to 20% are singletons; the top ten hold roughly 13%. This sample stems from a study of identical twins. The germline CDR1 and CDR2 sequences are LGHNA and YSLEER. V was cut by 0 bases and J by 3 bases, with 6 bases left in between. The CDR3 is 14 residues long. These data were also filed under a second study, of T cells expressing NK-cell markers. That paper adds: All TCR beta repertoires analysed originated from sorted CD3+CD56+NKG2C+, CD3+CD56+NKG2C- and CD3+CD56-NKG2C+ T cells. The contribution of dominant NKG2C+ clonotypes to CD8+ T cells in a handful of donors was roughly 1.0-7.0%. The study found these clonotypes also leading the CD3+CD56-NKG2C+ fraction in a few donors.

This sequence was found in a young woman in good health. The chain is built from TRBV4-3 and TRBJ2-1; D ambiguous. Specimen: PBMCs. The CDR3 DNA reads TGCGCCAGCAGCCAAGATTTCAGCTACAATGAGCAGTTCTTC. Its protein product is CASSQDFSYNEQFF.